One sample yielded the 3 T cell receptor beta chains listed below, sequenced in a study of shared clonotypes between healthy human individuals. Some clones are missing from TCRdb's copy, which holds only in-frame ones; the method was immunoSEQ multiplex PCR. In the table there are over 2 million clones, roughly 96% of which are singletons. Sequenced input: naive CD4+ T cells sorted from blood. Subset denoted: CD45RA+ positively selected. These receptor sequences come from a man aged 18 to 30 in good health.

The chain uses TRBV6-1 and TRBJ2-7; 7 nucleotides align to TRBD1. CDR1 is MNHNS, CDR2 SASEGT, per germline. V dropped 6 bases and J dropped 5; count of bases not matched to a gene: 13. This CDR3 region has 15 residues. The CDR3 nucleotides are TGTGCCAGCAGGGATTGGACAGGTGCAATCAACGAGCAGTACTTC. Protein: CASRDWTGAINEQYF.

The CDR3 DNA follows: TGCGCCAGCAGCCTGGAAGGGACTCGGGTGGAGGAGACCCAGTACTTC. As protein: CASSLEGTRVEETQYF. V gene TRBV5-1 combines with J gene TRBJ2-5, with D perhaps matching TRBD2 (6 bases). Germline assignment: CDR1 SGHRS and CDR2 YFSETQ. The CDR3 runs to 16 residues. Trimming left V 4 bases short and J 5 bases short, with 21 bases between.

A remark on this clone: Other DNA sequences in this sample translate to the same CDR3. The chain combines TRBV5-1 with TRBJ1-1; D is uncertain. From germline, CDR1 is SGHRS and CDR2 YFSETQ. The germline V and J ends were trimmed by 5 bases and 1 base, with 12 bases remaining between them. The CDR3 extends over 14 amino acids. CDR3 amino acids: CASSSGRANTEAFF. The DNA of the CDR3 is TGCGCCAGCAGTAGCGGGAGGGCGAACACTGAAGCTTTCTTT. The full variable domain, its missing parts supplied by reference TRBV5-1 and TRBJ1-1, is KAGVTQTPRYLIKTRGQQVTLSCSPISGHRSVSWYQQTPGQGLQFLFEYFSETQRNKGNFPGRFSGRQFSNSRSEMNVSTLELGDSALYLCASSSGRANTEAFFGQGTRLTVV.